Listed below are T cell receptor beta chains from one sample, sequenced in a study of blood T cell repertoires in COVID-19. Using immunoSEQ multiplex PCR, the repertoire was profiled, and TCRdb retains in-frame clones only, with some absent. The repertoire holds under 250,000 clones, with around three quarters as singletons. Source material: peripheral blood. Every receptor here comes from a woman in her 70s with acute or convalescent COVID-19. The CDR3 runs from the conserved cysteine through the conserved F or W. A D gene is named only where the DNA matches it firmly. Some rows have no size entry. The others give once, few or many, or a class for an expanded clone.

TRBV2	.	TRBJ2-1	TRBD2	TGTGCCAAATATAAGCGGGGGGGCTGGTACTATGAGCAGTTCTTC	CAKYKRGGWYYEQFF
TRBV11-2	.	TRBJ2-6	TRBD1	TGTGCCAGCAGCCCGGGACAGGGAAGGGCTGGGGCCAACGTCCTGACTTTC	CASSPGQGRAGANVLTF
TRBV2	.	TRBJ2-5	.	TGTGCCAACAGTGAACAGGCAGGGGCAGAGACCCAGTACTTC	CANSEQAGAETQYF
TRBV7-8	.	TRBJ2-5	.	TGTGCCAGCAGCTTCAGCGGGTTAGGGGAGACCCAGTACTTC	CASSFSGLGETQYF
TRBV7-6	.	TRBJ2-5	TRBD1	TGTGCCAGCAATGGCAGGGGGCTACCTGAGTACCAAGAGACCCAGTACTTC	CASNGRGLPEYQETQYF
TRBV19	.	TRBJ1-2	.	TGTGCCAGTAAGCCGACAGAGCTTTATGGCTACACCTTC	CASKPTELYGYTF
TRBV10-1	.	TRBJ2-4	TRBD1	TGCGCCAGCAGTGAAGCCCAGGGGGCTGGGTATGGAGCCAAAAACATTCAGTACTTC	CASSEAQGAGYGAKNIQYF
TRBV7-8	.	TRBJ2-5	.	TGTGCCAGCAGCTTCTCAGGTCGGGGGACGGTGACCCAGTACTTC	CASSFSGRGTVTQYF
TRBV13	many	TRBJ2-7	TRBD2	TGTGCCAGCAGCCACACTAGCGGCTACGAGCAGTACTTC	CASSHTSGYEQYF
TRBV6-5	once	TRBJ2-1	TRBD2	TGTGCCAGCCAACCCGGGACTAGCGGGAAGCAGTTCTTC	CASQPGTSGKQFF
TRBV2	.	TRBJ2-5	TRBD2	TGTGCCAGCAGGCCTGGCGGGAGGGGGCGCGTCGAGACCCAGTACTTC	CASRPGGRGRVETQYF
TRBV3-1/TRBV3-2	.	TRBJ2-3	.	TGTGCCAGCAGCCAAGGGAGGCCCCTCACAGATACGCAGTATTTT	CASSQGRPLTDTQYF
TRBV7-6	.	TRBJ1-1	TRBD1	TGTGCCAGCAGCCTCAACCTTTACAGGGGGGACACTGAAGCTTTCTTT	CASSLNLYRGDTEAFF
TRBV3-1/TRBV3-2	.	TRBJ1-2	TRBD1	TGTGCCAGCAGCCACCCCGGGACAGGGAGCTATGGCTACACCTTC	CASSHPGTGSYGYTF
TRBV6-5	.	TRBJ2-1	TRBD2	TGTGCCAGCAGATCCCTAGCGGGGGGTAATGAGCAGTTCTTC	CASRSLAGGNEQFF
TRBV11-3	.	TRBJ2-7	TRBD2	TGTGCCAGCAGCTATAGCGGGGGGGCCGGAAAATCTAACGAGCAGTACTTC	CASSYSGGAGKSNEQYF
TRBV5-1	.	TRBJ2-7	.	TGCGCCAGCAGCTTGACAGGGAACGTAAACGAGCAGTACTTC	CASSLTGNVNEQYF
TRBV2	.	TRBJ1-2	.	TGTGCCAGCAGTGAAGTCTCAGGTCTTGGCTACACCTTC	CASSEVSGLGYTF
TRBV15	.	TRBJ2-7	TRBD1	TGTGCCACCAGCAGCACATTGGACAGGGCATCCTACGAGCAGTACTTC	CATSSTLDRASYEQYF
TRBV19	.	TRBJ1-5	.	TGTGCCAGTAGTATCCCTTGGCAGAATAGCAATCAGCCCCAGCATTTT	CASSIPWQNSNQPQHF
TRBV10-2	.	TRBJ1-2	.	TGCGCCAGCAGTGATCTGGGCAGGACTGACTATGGCTACACCTTC	CASSDLGRTDYGYTF
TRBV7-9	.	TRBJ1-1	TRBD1	TGTGCCAGCAGCCCTCAAGGACAGGGGGCCACTGAAGCTTTCTTT	CASSPQGQGATEAFF
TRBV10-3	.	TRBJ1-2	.	TGTGCCATCAGTACAGGTTTTTTGGATGGCTACACCTTC	CAISTGFLDGYTF
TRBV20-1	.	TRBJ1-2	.	TGCAGTGCTAGTCCCGCAGGGGTTGGAGGCTACACCTTC	CSASPAGVGGYTF
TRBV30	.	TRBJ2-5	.	TGTGCCTGGAGTGTGAGGGGGGGCCAAGAGACCCAGTACTTC	CAWSVRGGQETQYF
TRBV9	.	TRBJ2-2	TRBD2	TGTGCCAGCAGCGTGCTCCCTAGCGGGCCTAACACCGGGGAGCTGTTTTTT	CASSVLPSGPNTGELFF
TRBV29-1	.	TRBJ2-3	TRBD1	TGCAGCGTTGAAAAAGGACAGGGGGTTTTGGATACGCAGTATTTT	CSVEKGQGVLDTQYF
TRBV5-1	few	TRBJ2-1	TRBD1	TGCGCCAGCAGCGGGACAGGGGGCTCGGTTGAGCAGTTCTTC	CASSGTGGSVEQFF
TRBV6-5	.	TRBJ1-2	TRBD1	TGTGCCAGCAGTTTCACCGGGACAGGCTATGGCTACACCTTC	CASSFTGTGYGYTF
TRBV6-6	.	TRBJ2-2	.	TGTGCCAGCAGCCCAGCCGGGGAGCTGTTTTTT	CASSPAGELFF
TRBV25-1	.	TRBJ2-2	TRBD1	TGTGCCAGCAGTCCCCGACCTGACAGGGAGATCGGGGAGCTGTTTTTT	CASSPRPDREIGELFF